This TCR beta chain was recorded in a study of blood T cell repertoires in COVID-19. Background on the study: The study drew acute and convalescent COVID-19 samples from the United States, Italy and Spain.

In the authors' workflow: Reference gene primers were amplified, and this amplification served to estimate nucleated cell counts. Using immunoSEQ multiplex PCR, the repertoire was profiled, and TCRdb retains in-frame clones only, with some absent. The V and J calls and the clone size are those of that table, but D and trimming were determined from the DNA. The sample has around 200,000 clones; around 80% are singletons. V lost 3 bases and J 2 bases, leaving 7 bases between the germline ends. The CDR3 covers 13 residues. Germline V CDR1 and CDR2: SGHTA, FQGNSA. The genes are TRBV7-2 and TRBJ2-5; D unresolved. The sequencing input was peripheral blood. This TCR was sampled from a man aged 25 to 40 with active or convalescent COVID-19. The CDR3 region is CASSFLKQETQYF. Here the CDR3 DNA reads TGTGCCAGCAGCTTCCTAAAACAAGAGACCCAGTACTTC.